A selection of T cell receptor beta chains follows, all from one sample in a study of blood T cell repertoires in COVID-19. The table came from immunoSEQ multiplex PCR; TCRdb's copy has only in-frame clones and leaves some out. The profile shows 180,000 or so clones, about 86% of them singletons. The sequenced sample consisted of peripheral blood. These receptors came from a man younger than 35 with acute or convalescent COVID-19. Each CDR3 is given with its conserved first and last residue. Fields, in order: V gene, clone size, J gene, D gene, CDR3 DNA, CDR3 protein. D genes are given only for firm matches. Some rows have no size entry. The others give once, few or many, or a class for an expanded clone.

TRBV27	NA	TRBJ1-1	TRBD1	TGTGCCAGCAGTACCCGGGACAGGGGCCCTGAAGCTTTCTTT	CASSTRDRGPEAFF
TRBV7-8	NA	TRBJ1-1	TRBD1	TGTGCCAGCAGCTTATATCAGGGGGGAACTGAAGCTTTCTTT	CASSLYQGGTEAFF
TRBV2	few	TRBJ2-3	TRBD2	TGTGCCAGCGGGTCCAGACTAGCGGGGTCGGATACGCAGTATTTT	CASGSRLAGSDTQYF
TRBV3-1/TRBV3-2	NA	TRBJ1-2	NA	TGTGCCAGCAGCCAACATCACACAGGGAGAAATCATGGCTACACCTTC	CASSQHHTGRNHGYTF
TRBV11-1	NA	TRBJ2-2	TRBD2	TGTGCCAGCAGCCTTGCGGGGGTGAACACCGGGGAGCTGTTTTTT	CASSLAGVNTGELFF
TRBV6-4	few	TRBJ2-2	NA	TGTGCCAGCAGTGATTTTCCTAGCCTCACCGGGGAGCTGTTTTTT	CASSDFPSLTGELFF
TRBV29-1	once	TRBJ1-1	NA	TGCAGCGTATCCCCAGGGATACTAATGAACACTGAAGCTTTCTTT	CSVSPGILMNTEAFF
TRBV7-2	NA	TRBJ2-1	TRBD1	TGTGCCAGCAGCCCAGACAGGGCTAACTACAATGAGCAGTTCTTC	CASSPDRANYNEQFF
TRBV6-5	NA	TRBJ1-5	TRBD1	TGTGCCAGCATCTCACAGGGGGGGGGCAATCAGCCCCAGCATTTT	CASISQGGGNQPQHF
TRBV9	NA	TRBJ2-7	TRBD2	TGTGCCAGCAGCCCTTGGACTAGCGGGGGCGACGAGCAGTACTTC	CASSPWTSGGDEQYF
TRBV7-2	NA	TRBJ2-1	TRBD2	TGTGCCAGCAGCTTGGAGGGACTAGCGGGGAATGAGCAGTTCTTC	CASSLEGLAGNEQFF
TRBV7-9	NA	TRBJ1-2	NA	TGTGCCAGCAGCTCTACAGGGTACGATGGCTACACCTTC	CASSSTGYDGYTF
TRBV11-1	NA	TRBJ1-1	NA	TGTGCCAGCAGCTTGTGGGGGCGTAGGGACACTGAAGCTTTCTTT	CASSLWGRRDTEAFF
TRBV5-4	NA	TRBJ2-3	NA	TGTGCCAGCAGCTTGGATTCGAGTTCTCTCGATACGCAGTATTTT	CASSLDSSSLDTQYF
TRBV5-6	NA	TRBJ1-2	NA	TGTGCCAGCAGCTTCACAGGGCCGAACGGCTACACCTTC	CASSFTGPNGYTF
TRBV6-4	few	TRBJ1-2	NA	TGTGCCAGCAGTGACTCTCCAGATATTCCTAACTATGGCTACACCTTC	CASSDSPDIPNYGYTF
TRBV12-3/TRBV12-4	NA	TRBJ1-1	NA	TGTGCCAGCAGTATCATGAACACTGAAGCTTTCTTT	CASSIMNTEAFF
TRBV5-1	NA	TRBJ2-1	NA	TGCGCCAGCAGCCCCCTTGCGGGGACGACTTACAATGAGCAGTTCTTC	CASSPLAGTTYNEQFF
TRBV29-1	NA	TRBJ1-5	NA	TGCAGCGTTGCCGAGGGAAGCAATCAGCCCCAGCATTTT	CSVAEGSNQPQHF
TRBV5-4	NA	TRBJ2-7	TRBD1	TGTGCCAGCAGCTTGGCCGGGACAGGGGACCTGGAGCAGTACTTC	CASSLAGTGDLEQYF
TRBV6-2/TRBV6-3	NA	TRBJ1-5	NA	TGTGCCAGCAGTTCTCAGGGAAATCAGCCCCAGCATTTT	CASSSQGNQPQHF
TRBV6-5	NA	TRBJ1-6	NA	TGTGCCAGCAGGAGGGGAGGGGGCTATAATTCACCCCTCCACTTT	CASRRGGGYNSPLHF
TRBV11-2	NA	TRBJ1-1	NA	TGTGCCAGCAGCCTTGGGTGGGATCTTGGGGGAGGGGTGAACACTGAAGCTTTCTTT	CASSLGWDLGGGVNTEAFF
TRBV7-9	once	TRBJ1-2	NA	TGTGCCAGCAGCTTAGTAGGCTACAGGGCCTATGGCTACACCTTC	CASSLVGYRAYGYTF
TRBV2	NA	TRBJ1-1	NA	TGTGCCAGCAGCGAAGGGGGGGGCACTGAAGCTTTCTTT	CASSEGGGTEAFF
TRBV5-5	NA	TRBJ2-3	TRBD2	TGTGCCAGCAGCCCTGGACTAGCGGGGGGCCTTAGCACAGATACGCAGTATTTT	CASSPGLAGGLSTDTQYF
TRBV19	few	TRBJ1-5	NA	TGTGCCAGTAGTATAGGGAGTCAGCCCCAGCATTTT	CASSIGSQPQHF
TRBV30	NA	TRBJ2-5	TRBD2	TGTGCCTGGATGCCTAGCGGGGGGATAGGGGAGACCCAGTACTTC	CAWMPSGGIGETQYF
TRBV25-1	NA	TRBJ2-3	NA	TGTGCCAGCAGTGAATATGGGGGGAGGACAGATACGCAGTATTTT	CASSEYGGRTDTQYF
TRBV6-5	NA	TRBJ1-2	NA	TGTGCCAGCAGTTCCGCGGGACGCTATGGCTACACCTTC	CASSSAGRYGYTF